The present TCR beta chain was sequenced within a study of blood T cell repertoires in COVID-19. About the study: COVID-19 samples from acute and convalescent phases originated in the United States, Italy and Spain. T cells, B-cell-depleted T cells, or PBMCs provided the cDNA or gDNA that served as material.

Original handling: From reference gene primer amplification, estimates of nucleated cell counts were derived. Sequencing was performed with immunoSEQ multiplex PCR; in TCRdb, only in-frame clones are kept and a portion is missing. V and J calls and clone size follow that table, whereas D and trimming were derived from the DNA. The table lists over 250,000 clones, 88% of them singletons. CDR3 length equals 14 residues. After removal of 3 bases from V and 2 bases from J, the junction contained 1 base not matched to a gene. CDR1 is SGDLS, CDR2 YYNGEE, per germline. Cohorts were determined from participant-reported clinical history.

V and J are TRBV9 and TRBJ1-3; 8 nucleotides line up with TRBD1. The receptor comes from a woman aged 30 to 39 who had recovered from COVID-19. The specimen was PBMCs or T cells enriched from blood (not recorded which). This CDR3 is CASSGDRTGNTIYF. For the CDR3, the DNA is TGTGCCAGCAGCGGGGACAGGACTGGAAACACCATATATTTT.